This entry lists 21 T cell receptor beta chains sequenced from one sample in a study of shared clonotypes between healthy human individuals. Profiled with immunoSEQ multiplex PCR; TCRdb holds only in-frame clones, not every one. The table lists roughly 700,000 clones, 90% of them singletons. The sequenced sample consisted of memory CD8+ T cells from PBMCs. As for subset: CD45RO+ cells pooled with CCR7-negative TemRA cells. The receptors derive from a man younger than 30 in good health. Some clones in this sample may be carry-over from other donors' samples.

CDR3 DNA sequence: TGCGCCAGCACCCCTATAGCGGATAACACAGATACGCAGTATTTT. It is translated as CASTPIADNTDTQYF. This sequence joins TRBV4-3 and TRBJ2-3; weak D call: TRBD2 (6 bases). The germline V gene encodes CDR1 LGHNA and CDR2 YSLEER. The germline V and J ends were trimmed by 7 bases and 2 bases, with 16 bases remaining between them. This CDR3 is built from 15 residues.

The chain couples TRBV27 to TRBJ2-1; D gene uncertain. This CDR3 has 14 amino acids. V lost 0 bases and J lost 5, with 8 bases in between. The germline CDR1 and CDR2 sequences are MNHEY and SMNVEV (reference sequence). Written as DNA, the CDR3 is TGTGCCAGCAGTTTATCGAACGCCCACAATGAGCAGTTCTTC. It codes for CASSLSNAHNEQFF.

This chain uses TRBV4-1 with TRBJ1-1, with D possibly matching TRBD1 (5 bases). The germline CDR1 and CDR2 sequences are MGHRA and YSYEKL. V was clipped by 4 bases and J by 1 base, with 19 bases between them. This CDR3 has 17 amino acids. CDR3 coding DNA: TGCGCCAGCAGCCCAAGGGGACCCTTAGGAGCGAACACTGAAGCTTTCTTT. Amino acids: CASSPRGPLGANTEAFF.

The count of this clone is one. The chain carries TRBV7-9 and TRBJ2-5; no reliable D call. The CDR3 runs to 11 residues. Germline V lookup: CDR1 SEHNR, CDR2 FQNEAQ (reference sequence). Trimming pared 7 bases from V and 4 bases from J, leaving 7 bases between. The DNA of the CDR3 is TGTGCCAGCACCGAAACAGAGACCCAGTACTTC. Translation: CASTETETQYF.

The V gene is TRBV4-1, the J gene TRBJ2-7, with D unclear. CDR1 MGHRA and CDR2 YSYEKL come from the germline V gene. CDR3 size: 13 residues. V was trimmed by 2 bases and J by 1 base, leaving 6 bases between them. CDR3 protein: CASSQYRSYEQYF. The CDR3 nucleotides are TGCGCCAGCAGCCAATATCGGTCCTACGAGCAGTACTTC.

This chain connects TRBV6-6 to TRBJ2-2; a possible D gene is TRBD1 (6 bases). The CDR3 consists of 16 residues. V lost 11 bases, J lost 0 bases, and 19 bases lay in between. The germline V gene encodes CDR1 MNHNY and CDR2 SVGAGI (reference sequence). The CDR3 DNA is TGTGCCGCGCGAGGAACCGGGACACCGAACACCGGGGAGCTGTTTTTT. Translation gives CAARGTGTPNTGELFF.

J is TRBJ2-7 and V is TRBV28, with D possibly TRBD1 on 6 matching bases. CDR3 size: 14 residues. Germline values: CDR1 MDHEN, CDR2 SYDVKM. V lost 5 bases and J lost 2, with 13 bases in between. CDR3 DNA sequence: TGTGCCAGCAGTGCATACAGGGCTGCCTACGAGCAGTACTTC. Its translation: CASSAYRAAYEQYF.

The chain combines TRBV4-2 with TRBJ1-2; a possible D gene is TRBD1 (5 bases). This CDR3 is built from 13 residues. Trimming took off 4 bases at V and 7 bases at J, with 13 bases between the two ends. Germline V CDR1 and CDR2: LGHNA, YNFKEQ. The CDR3 region is CASSRETTGGYTF. The CDR3 region has the DNA TGTGCCAGCAGCCGAGAGACAACAGGTGGCTACACCTTC.

This chain joins TRBV21-1 and TRBJ1-5; TRBD1, the table's D call, was not compared with the DNA. TRBV21-1 is an annotated pseudogene. This CDR3 is built from 19 residues. The CDR3 nucleotides read TGTGCCAGCAGCCTAAGTCGGAGCACAGGGGGAAAAAGCAATCAGCCCCAGCATTTT. Translated, it gives CASSLSRSTGGKSNQPQHF.

The genes are TRBV28 and TRBJ2-1, with D tentatively TRBD1 or TRBD2 (6 bases each). Germline CDR1 and CDR2: MDHEN and SYDVKM. The CDR3 is 16 residues long. Deletions cut 5 bases from V and 3 bases from J, with 17 bases between. CDR3 amino acids: CASSLGTGRIYNEQFF. CDR3 coding DNA: TGTGCCAGCAGTCTGGGAACAGGGAGGATCTACAATGAGCAGTTCTTC.

The chain is built from TRBV9 and TRBJ2-1; 7 bases align to TRBD2. The CDR3 totals 17 residues. V shed 3 bases, J shed 3 bases, and the junction held 12 bases outside the gene matches. Germline CDR1 reads SGDLS; CDR2 reads YYNGEE. The CDR3 nucleotides read TGTGCCAGCAGCGAACCCAAAGCCCCGGGGGGCTACAATGAGCAGTTCTTC. It encodes CASSEPKAPGGYNEQFF.

In DNA, the CDR3 is TGTGCCAGCAGCCCATGGACAGGGGGCCCGGAAGATACGCAGTATTTT. It codes for CASSPWTGGPEDTQYF. V usage is TRBV11-1 and J usage is TRBJ2-3, with 11 nucleotides matching TRBD1. The J segment lost 5 bases and the V segment lost 5 bases, leaving 9 bases of the junction unmatched. Germline CDR1 and CDR2: SGHAT and FQDESV (reference sequence). The CDR3 is 16 residues long.

The genes are TRBV27 and TRBJ2-2, with 8 bases identical to TRBD2. The CDR3 sequence is 16 residues long. Germline trimming cut 3 bases from V and 5 bases from J; bases unmatched to any gene: 8. Per germline, CDR1 MNHEY and CDR2 SMNVEV (reference sequence). Here the CDR3 reads CASSFYSGSWTGELFF. In DNA, the CDR3 is TGTGCCAGCAGTTTCTACAGCGGGAGTTGGACCGGGGAGCTGTTTTTT.

The chain is built from TRBV7-3 and TRBJ1-2; D is undetermined. Germline values: CDR1 SGHTA, CDR2 FQGTGA. This CDR3 contains 10 residues. With 3 bases removed from V and 8 bases from J, the gap between germline ends came to 4 bases. This chain's CDR3 is CASSFLGYTF. The CDR3 coding sequence is TGTGCCAGCAGCTTTCTCGGCTACACCTTC.

The rearrangement uses TRBV19 and TRBJ1-1, with D possibly matching TRBD1 (5 bases). Between the trimmed V and J ends, which lost 5 bases and 4 bases, there was a span of 8 bases. This CDR3 is 12 amino acids long. Germline CDR1 LNHDA, CDR2 SQIVND (reference sequence). The CDR3 loop reads CASSGGGTEAFF. The CDR3 bases are TGTGCCAGTAGTGGGGGGGGCACTGAAGCTTTCTTT.

Regarding this clone: The sample contains more than one DNA sequence encoding this CDR3. The chain links TRBV29-1 to TRBJ2-7; D gene ambiguous. The germline V gene has CDR1 SQVTM and CDR2 ANQGSEA. This CDR3 has 12 amino acids. The V end was cut by 0 bases, the J end by 1 base, with 4 bases between. The CDR3 region has the DNA TGCAGCGTTGAAGATCGTTCCTACGAGCAGTACTTC. This codes for CSVEDRSYEQYF.

V usage is TRBV7-9 and J usage is TRBJ2-2; the D is unclear. The CDR3 covers 16 residues. Between the trimmed V and J ends, which lost 4 bases and 5 bases, there was a span of 17 bases. CDR1 and CDR2 (germline): SEHNR, FQNEAQ (reference sequence). The CDR3 region has the DNA TGTGCCAGCAGCTCCCCTCTGACTGGTTTAACCGGGGAGCTGTTTTTT. It codes for CASSSPLTGLTGELFF.

CDR3 sequence (DNA): TGCGCCAGCAGCCAAGGGGCTCTAGCGACATACAATGAGCAGTTCTTC. The encoded protein is CASSQGALATYNEQFF. This chain connects TRBV4-3 to TRBJ2-1, with D possibly matching TRBD2 (6 bases). The CDR3 is 16 residues long. Germline loops: CDR1 LGHNA, CDR2 YSLEER. Trimming took 1 base from V and 4 from J, leaving 14 bases between them.

This clone was seen only once. This sequence joins TRBV7-8 and TRBJ1-2, with 8 nucleotides matching TRBD1. J gave up 5 bases and V 5 bases, and 10 bases lay outside the gene matches. This CDR3 is 15 amino acids long. CDR1 and CDR2 (germline): SGHVS, FQNEAQ. CDR3 nucleotide sequence: TGTGCCAGCAGCAAACGAAAGGACAGGGAATATGGCTACACCTTC. It codes for CASSKRKDREYGYTF. Based on the CDR3 plus reference TRBV7-8 and TRBJ1-2, the full variable domain is GAGVSQSPRYKVAKRGQDVALRCDPISGHVSLFWYQQALGQGPEFLTYFQNEAQLDKSGLPSDRFFAERPEGSVSTLKIQRTQQEDSAVYLCASSKRKDREYGYTFGSGTRLTVV.

In regard to this clone: At the DNA level, this CDR3 is encoded by other sequences in the same sample as well. V gene TRBV19 combines with J gene TRBJ1-5; D might be TRBD1 (6 bases). The CDR3 sequence is 14 residues long. V was shortened by 2 bases and J by 4 bases, with 9 bases between the two germline ends. Germline lookup yields CDR1 LNHDA and CDR2 SQIVND (reference sequence). The CDR3 here is CASSIRDTNQPQHF. The CDR3 DNA reads TGTGCCAGTAGTATAAGGGACACAAATCAGCCCCAGCATTTT.

This chain links TRBV27 with TRBJ2-3; 9 bases fit TRBD1. V shed 5 bases and J 4 bases; nucleotides not matched to a gene: 7. Per germline, CDR1 MNHEY and CDR2 SMNVEV (reference sequence). This CDR3 contains 15 residues. The CDR3: CASSQQGADADTQYF. For the CDR3, the DNA is TGTGCCAGCAGTCAACAGGGGGCTGACGCAGATACGCAGTATTTT.